One sample yielded the 4 T cell receptor beta chains listed below, sequenced in a study of cytomegalovirus exposure and HLA in healthy donors. The PCR had 60 Vbeta and 13 Jbeta primers. Measured with immunoSEQ multiplex PCR; TCRdb has only the in-frame clones, and not every one. The table shows 110,000 or so clones, with nearly 15% occurring only once. Input material: PBMCs. The receptors stem from a female donor in good health and CMV-seronegative.

A few counts support this clone. This chain links TRBV19 with TRBJ1-2; D is possibly TRBD1 (6 bases). The CDR3 runs 15 residues. CDR1 LNHDA and CDR2 SQIVND come from the germline V gene (reference sequence). V dropped 9 bases and J dropped 1 base, with 18 bases sitting between them. DNA of the CDR3: TGTGCCAGCCTCCCGACAGGCGCGGGTAACTATGGCTACACCTTC. Protein product: CASLPTGAGNYGYTF.

V gene TRBV7-9 combines with J gene TRBJ2-5; possible D gene TRBD2, 6 bases. In germline, CDR1 is SEHNR, CDR2 FQNEAQ (reference sequence). V shed 8 bases and J shed 0 bases, with 13 bases lying between them. The CDR3 consists of 14 residues. CDR3 in DNA: TGTGCCAGCCTGGGGGACTCCTACCAAGAGACCCAGTACTTC. As protein: CASLGDSYQETQYF.

The chain has TRBV9 and TRBJ2-2; a weak D match, TRBD2 (5 bases). CDR1 SGDLS and CDR2 YYNGEE come from the germline V gene. The CDR3 totals 14 residues. The V and J ends lost 2 bases and 3 bases respectively, with 8 bases between them. The DNA of the CDR3 is TGTGCCAGCAGCGTGGGGAGCGACACCGGGGAGCTGTTTTTT. Protein: CASSVGSDTGELFF.

This clone showed up just a few times. J is TRBJ1-1 and V is TRBV19, with D tentatively TRBD1 (6 bases). CDR1 is LNHDA and CDR2 is SQIVND in the germline V gene (reference sequence). V lost 8 bases, J lost 2 bases, and 12 bases lay in between. The CDR3 has 13 residues. CDR3 in DNA: TGTGCCAGTCACAGGGCAGCAAACACTGAAGCTTTCTTT. This codes for CASHRAANTEAFF.